One TCR beta chain is described in this entry. Antigen: not known. The V gene lost 6 bases and the J gene lost 14 bases, with 17 bases spanning the gap. Per the germline V gene, CDR1 is DFQATT and CDR2 is SNEGSKA (reference sequence). The CDR3 length is 11 residues. This entry comes from a study of OX40 agonist ivuxolimab in advanced cancers. The study, taken as a whole, reports: Clonal expansion in partial responders at 0.1-3.0 mg/kg ranked among the lowest.

This table comes from immunoSEQ multiplex PCR, and its TCRdb copy is limited to in-frame clones, with some not included. The data contain about 54,000 clones, approximately 80% of them singletons. The sample here was CD4+ or CD8+ T cells sorted from blood, taken in a trial of the OX40 agonist ivuxolimab. The V call is TRBV20-1, the J call TRBJ2-1; D remains ambiguous. This clonotype was sampled from an adult with an advanced solid tumor such as melanoma, head and neck, liver or kidney cancer. The CDR3 nucleotides are TGCAGTGCGAGCCCCTCGAACTTGGAGTTCTTC. It specifies CSASPSNLEFF.